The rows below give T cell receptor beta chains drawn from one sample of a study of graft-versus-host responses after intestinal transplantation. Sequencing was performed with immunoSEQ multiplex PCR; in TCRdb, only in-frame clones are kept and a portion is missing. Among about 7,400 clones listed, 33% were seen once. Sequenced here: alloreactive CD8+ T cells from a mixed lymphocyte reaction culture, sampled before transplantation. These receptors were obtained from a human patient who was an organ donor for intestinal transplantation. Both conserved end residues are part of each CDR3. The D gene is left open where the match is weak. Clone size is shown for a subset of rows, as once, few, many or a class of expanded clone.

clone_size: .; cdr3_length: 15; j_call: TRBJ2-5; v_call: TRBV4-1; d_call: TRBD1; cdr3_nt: TGCGCCAGCAGCCTAGGATGGACAGGGAGCGAGACCCAGTACTTC; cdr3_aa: CASSLGWTGSETQYF
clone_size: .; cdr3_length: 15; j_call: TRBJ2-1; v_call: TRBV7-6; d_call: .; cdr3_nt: TGTGCCAGCAGCCAGGAGGTCGACTCCTACAATGAGCAGTTCTTC; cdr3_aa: CASSQEVDSYNEQFF
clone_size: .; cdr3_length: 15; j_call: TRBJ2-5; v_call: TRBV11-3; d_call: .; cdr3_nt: TGTGCCAGCAGCTTAGTCCTGCGGGGTGAGGAGACCCAGTACTTC; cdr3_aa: CASSLVLRGEETQYF
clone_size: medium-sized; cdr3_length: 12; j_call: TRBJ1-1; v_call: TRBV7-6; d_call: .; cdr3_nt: TGTGCCAGCAGCTTAAGGGGCACTGAAGCTTTCTTT; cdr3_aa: CASSLRGTEAFF
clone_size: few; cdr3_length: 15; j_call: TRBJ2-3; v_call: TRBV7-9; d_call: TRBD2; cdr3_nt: TGTGCCAGCAGCTTAGTTCTAGCGGGCACAGATACGCAGTATTTT; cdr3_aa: CASSLVLAGTDTQYF
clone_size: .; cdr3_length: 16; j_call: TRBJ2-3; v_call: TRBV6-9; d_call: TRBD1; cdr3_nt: TGTGCCAAGAATCACACCGGGACAGTTAGCACAGATACGCAGTATTTT; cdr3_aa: CAKNHTGTVSTDTQYF
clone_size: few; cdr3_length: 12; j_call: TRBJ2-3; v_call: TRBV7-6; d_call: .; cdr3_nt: TGTGCCAGCAGCTTAGTTGGGCATACGCAGTATTTT; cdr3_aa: CASSLVGHTQYF
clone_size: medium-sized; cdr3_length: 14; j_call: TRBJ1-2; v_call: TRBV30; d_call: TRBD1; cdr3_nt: TGTGCCTGGAGTGCCGGGACAGGCAACTATGGCTACACCTTC; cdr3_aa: CAWSAGTGNYGYTF
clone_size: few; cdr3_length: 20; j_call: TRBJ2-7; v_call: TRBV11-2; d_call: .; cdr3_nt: TGTGCCAGCAGCTTAGATCTAGGTTACGGGGAGCCCCGCGGACCCTACGAGCAGTACTTC; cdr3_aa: CASSLDLGYGEPRGPYEQYF
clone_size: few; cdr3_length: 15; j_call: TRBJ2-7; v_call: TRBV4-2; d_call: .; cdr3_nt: TGTGCCAGCAGCTTGGGGGCAGGGGATGCCTACGAGCAGTACTTC; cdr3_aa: CASSLGAGDAYEQYF
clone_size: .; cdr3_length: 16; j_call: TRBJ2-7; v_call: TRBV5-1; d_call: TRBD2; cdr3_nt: TGCGCCAGCACCAGAGGACTAGCGGGAAGCTCCTACGAGCAGTACTTC; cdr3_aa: CASTRGLAGSSYEQYF
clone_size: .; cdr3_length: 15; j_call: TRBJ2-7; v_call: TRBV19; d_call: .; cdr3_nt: TGTGCCAGTAGTCTCGCCGGGAGCTTCTCCTACGAGCAGTACTTC; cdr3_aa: CASSLAGSFSYEQYF
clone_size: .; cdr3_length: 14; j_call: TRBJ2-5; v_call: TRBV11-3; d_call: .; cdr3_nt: TGTGCCAGCAGCTTAGACAGGAAGAAAGAGACCCAGTACTTC; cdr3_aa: CASSLDRKKETQYF
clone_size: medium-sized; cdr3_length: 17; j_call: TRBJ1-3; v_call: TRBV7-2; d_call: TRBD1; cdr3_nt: TGTGCCAGCAGCCAGGACAGGTCTTACTACTCTGGAAACACCATATATTTT; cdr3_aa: CASSQDRSYYSGNTIYF
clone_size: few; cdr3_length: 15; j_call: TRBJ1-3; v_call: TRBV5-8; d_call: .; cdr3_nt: TGTGCCAGCAGCTTGGGACAGAGCTCTGGAAACACCATATATTTT; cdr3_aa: CASSLGQSSGNTIYF